The sequence of this TCR beta chain was determined in a study of OX40 agonist ivuxolimab in advanced cancers. Across the study: As their treatment, patients were administered ivuxolimab, an agonistic anti-OX40 (CD134) antibody. Study findings and constraints: CD4+ and CD8+ blood T cells expanded clonally by week 6 at 0.1 to 3.0 mg/kg. Expanded clones were, on average, more numerous in CD8+ T cells than in CD4+. Also present in some nonresponders was a low level of normalized T-cell clonal expansion.

A note on this clone: Its specificity is unknown.

Assay used: immunoSEQ multiplex PCR; TCRdb lists only in-frame clones, some missing. The table records about 96,000 clones, 90% of them present only once. After removal of 3 bases from V and 8 bases from J, the junction contained 8 bases not matched to a gene. This CDR3 has 15 residues. CDR1 and CDR2 from the germline V gene are SGDLS and YYNGEE. This TCR was sampled from an adult with an advanced solid tumor such as melanoma, head and neck, liver or kidney cancer. The V gene is TRBV9, the J gene TRBJ2-1, with 10 bases matching TRBD2. Sequences were derived from CD4+ or CD8+ T cells sorted from blood, sampled in a trial of the OX40 agonist ivuxolimab. CDR3 nucleotide sequence: TGTGCCAGCAGCGCGGGACTAGCGTCCTGGTATGAGCAGTTCTTC. This translates into CASSAGLASWYEQFF.